This T cell receptor beta chain appears in the sequencing data of a study of CD8 T cells in ankylosing spondylitis. The CDR3 has 14 residues. With 3 bases removed from V and 11 bases from J, the gap between germline ends came to 19 bases. Germline assignment: CDR1 MDHEN and CDR2 SYDVKM. This clonotype was counted ten times or more. In TCRdb, the 5' RACE reads were re-called with MiXCR into one record per CDR3 protein. This table holds 150,000 to 200,000 distinct CDR3 sequences, approximately 12% found once. The chain recombines TRBV28 with TRBJ1-1, with D possibly matching TRBD1 (6 bases). Sequencing input: blood, either unsorted or a sorted T cell fraction (not recorded which). The receptor was isolated from a female donor with ankylosing spondylitis or in good health (not recorded which). CDR3 sequence reads: CASSFPNREMRAFF. CDR3 DNA: TGTGCCAGCAGTTTTCCCAACAGGGAAATGAGGGCTTTCTTT.